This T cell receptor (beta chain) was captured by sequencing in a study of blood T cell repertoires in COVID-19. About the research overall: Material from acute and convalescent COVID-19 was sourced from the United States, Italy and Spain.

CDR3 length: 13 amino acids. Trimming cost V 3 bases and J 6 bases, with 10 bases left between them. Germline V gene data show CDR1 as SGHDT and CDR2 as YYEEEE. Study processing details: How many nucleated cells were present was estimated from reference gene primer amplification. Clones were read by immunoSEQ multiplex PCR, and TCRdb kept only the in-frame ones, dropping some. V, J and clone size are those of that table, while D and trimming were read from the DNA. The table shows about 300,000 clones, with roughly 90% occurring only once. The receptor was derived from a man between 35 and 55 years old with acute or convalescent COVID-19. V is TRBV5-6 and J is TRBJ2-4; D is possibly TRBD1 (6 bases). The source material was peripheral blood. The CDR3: CASSSGQLNIQYF. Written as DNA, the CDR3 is TGTGCCAGCAGCTCAGGACAGTTAAACATTCAGTACTTC.